This T cell receptor (beta chain) was profiled in a study of early T cells in non-severe SARS-CoV-2 infection. Study-level information: With bulk RNA from unsorted whole blood as input, sequencing yielded unpaired chains.

V lost 7 bases and J lost 0, with 11 bases in between. Germline lookup yields CDR1 ENHRY and CDR2 SYGVKD. CDR3 length: 14 residues. This clonotype appeared many times. The TCR library protocol attached unique molecular identifiers to the individual cDNA molecules. Each CDR3 protein gets one entry after TCRdb re-called the 5' RACE reads with MiXCR. The table lists 35,000 to 40,000 distinct CDR3 sequences, roughly 4% of them singletons. Specimen: whole blood. This receptor was obtained from an adult who was a healthcare worker with PCR-confirmed SARS-CoV-2 infection or an uninfected control (not recorded which). The chain employs TRBV10-3 and TRBJ2-3; possibly TRBD2 for D (6 bases). The CDR3 reads CAITRGTSTDTQYF. The CDR3 region has the DNA TGTGCCATCACACGGGGGACTAGCACAGATACGCAGTATTTT.